This T cell receptor beta chain is drawn from a study of beta chain features in type 1 diabetes. At the level of the study: Patients did not differ from healthy donors in age, gender or cell yield.

The sequenced template was cDNA made from the entire isolated RNA. Assay: immunoSEQ multiplex PCR; the TCRdb copy retains only in-frame clones and omits some. The sample has under 200,000 clones, approximately 9.9% seen once. Germline CDR1 is MNHEY and CDR2 is SVGAGI. Trimming shortened V by 2 bases and J by 6 bases, and 13 bases separated the two germline ends. The CDR3 totals 14 residues. Sequencing was performed on central memory CD4+ T cells from blood. V is TRBV6-5 and J is TRBJ1-1; no definite D call. This clonotype originated in a woman aged 18-29 years in good health. The CDR3 sequence is CASSYDRHLSEAFF. The CDR3 nucleotides are TGTGCCAGCAGTTACGACCGACACCTTTCTGAAGCTTTCTTT.